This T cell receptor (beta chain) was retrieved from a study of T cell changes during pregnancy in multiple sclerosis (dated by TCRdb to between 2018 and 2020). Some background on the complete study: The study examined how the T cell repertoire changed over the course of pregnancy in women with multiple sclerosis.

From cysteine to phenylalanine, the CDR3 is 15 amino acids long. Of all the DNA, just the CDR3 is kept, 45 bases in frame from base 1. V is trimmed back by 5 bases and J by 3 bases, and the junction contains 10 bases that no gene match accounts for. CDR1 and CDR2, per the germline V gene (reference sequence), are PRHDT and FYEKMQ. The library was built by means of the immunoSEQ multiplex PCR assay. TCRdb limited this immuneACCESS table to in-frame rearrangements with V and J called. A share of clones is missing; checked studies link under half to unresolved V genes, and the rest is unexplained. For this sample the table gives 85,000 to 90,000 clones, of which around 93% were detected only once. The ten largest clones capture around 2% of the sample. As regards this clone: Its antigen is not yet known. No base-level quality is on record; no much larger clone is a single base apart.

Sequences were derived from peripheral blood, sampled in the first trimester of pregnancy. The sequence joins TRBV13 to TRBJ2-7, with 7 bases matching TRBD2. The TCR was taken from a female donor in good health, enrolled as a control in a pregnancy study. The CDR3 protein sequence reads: CASSLRGGGFYEQYF. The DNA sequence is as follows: TGTGCCAGCAGCCTCCGTGGGGGGGGATTCTACGAGCAGTACTTC.